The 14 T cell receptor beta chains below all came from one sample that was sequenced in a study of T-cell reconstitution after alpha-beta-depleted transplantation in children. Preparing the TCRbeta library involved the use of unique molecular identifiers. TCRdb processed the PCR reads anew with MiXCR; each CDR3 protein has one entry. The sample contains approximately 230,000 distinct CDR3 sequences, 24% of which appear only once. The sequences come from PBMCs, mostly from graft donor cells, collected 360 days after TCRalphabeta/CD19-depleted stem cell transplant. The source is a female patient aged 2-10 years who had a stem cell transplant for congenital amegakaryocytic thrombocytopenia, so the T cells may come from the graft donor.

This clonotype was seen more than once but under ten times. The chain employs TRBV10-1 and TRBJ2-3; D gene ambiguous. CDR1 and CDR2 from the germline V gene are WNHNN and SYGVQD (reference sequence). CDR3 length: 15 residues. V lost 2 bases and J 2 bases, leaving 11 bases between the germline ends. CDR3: CASSEGNWATDTQYF. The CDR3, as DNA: TGCGCCAGCAGTGAGGGGAACTGGGCCACAGATACGCAGTATTTT.

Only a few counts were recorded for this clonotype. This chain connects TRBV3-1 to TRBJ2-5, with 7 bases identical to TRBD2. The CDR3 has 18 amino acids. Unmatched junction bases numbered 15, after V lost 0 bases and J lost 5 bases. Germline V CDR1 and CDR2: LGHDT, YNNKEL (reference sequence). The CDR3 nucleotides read TGTGCCAGCAGCCAAGATAGAGGGAGCGGGATTTGGGCTGAGACCCAGTACTTC. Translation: CASSQDRGSGIWAETQYF.

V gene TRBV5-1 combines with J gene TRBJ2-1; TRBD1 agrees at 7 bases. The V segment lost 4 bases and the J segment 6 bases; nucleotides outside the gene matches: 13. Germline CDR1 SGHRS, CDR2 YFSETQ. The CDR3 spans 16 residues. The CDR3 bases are TGCGCCAGCAGCCCCCTGGGACAGAGATTCCTCAATGAGCAGTTCTTC. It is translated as CASSPLGQRFLNEQFF.

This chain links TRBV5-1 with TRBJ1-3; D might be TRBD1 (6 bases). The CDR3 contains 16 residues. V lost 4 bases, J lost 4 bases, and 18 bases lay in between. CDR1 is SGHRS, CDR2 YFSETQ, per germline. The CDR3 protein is CASSPTLQGLGNTIYF. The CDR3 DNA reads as TGCGCCAGCAGCCCCACCTTACAGGGACTCGGAAACACCATATATTTT.

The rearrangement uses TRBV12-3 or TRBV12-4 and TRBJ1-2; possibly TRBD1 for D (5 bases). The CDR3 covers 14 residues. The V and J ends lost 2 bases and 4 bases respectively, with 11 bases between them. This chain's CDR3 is CASSLKRGIYGYTF. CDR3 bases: TGTGCCAGCAGTTTAAAGAGGGGCATCTATGGCTACACCTTC.

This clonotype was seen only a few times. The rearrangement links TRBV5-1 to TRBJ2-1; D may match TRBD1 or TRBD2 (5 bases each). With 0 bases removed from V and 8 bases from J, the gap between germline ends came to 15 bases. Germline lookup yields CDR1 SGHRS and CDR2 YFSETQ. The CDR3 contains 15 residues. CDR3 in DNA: TGCGCCAGCAGCTTGGGGCTAGCCAGGGTGGATGAGCAGTTCTTC. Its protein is CASSLGLARVDEQFF.

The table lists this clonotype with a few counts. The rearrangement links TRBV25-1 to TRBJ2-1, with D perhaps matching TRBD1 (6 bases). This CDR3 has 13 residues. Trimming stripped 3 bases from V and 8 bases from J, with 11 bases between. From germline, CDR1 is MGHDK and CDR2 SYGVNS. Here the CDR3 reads CASSDNPGDEQFF. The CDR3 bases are TGTGCCAGCAGTGATAACCCAGGGGATGAGCAGTTCTTC. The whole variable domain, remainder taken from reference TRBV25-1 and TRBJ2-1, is EADIYQTPRYLVIGTGKKITLECSQTMGHDKMYWYQQDPGMELHLIHYSYGVNSTEKGDLSSESTVSRIRTEHFPLTLESARPSHTSQYLCASSDNPGDEQFFGPGTRLTVL.

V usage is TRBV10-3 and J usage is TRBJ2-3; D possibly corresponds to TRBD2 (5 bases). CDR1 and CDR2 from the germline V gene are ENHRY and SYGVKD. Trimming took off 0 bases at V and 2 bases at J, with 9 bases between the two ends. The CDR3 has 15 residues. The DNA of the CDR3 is TGTGCCATCAGTGAGTCACGGGGAACCACAGATACGCAGTATTTT. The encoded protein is CAISESRGTTDTQYF.

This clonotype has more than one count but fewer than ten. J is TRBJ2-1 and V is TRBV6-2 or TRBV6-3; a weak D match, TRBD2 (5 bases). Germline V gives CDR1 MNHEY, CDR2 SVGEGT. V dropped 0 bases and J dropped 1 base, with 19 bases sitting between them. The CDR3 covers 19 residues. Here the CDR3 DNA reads TGTGCCAGCAGTTACTCTCCTAGCCATAGCCTCTTTTCCTACAATGAGCAGTTCTTC. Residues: CASSYSPSHSLFSYNEQFF.

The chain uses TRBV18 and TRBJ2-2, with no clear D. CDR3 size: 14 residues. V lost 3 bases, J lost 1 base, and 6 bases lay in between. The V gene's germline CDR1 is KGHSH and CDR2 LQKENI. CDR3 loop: CASSPSGNTGELFF. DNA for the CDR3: TGTGCCAGCTCACCGTCGGGGAACACCGGGGAGCTGTTTTTT.

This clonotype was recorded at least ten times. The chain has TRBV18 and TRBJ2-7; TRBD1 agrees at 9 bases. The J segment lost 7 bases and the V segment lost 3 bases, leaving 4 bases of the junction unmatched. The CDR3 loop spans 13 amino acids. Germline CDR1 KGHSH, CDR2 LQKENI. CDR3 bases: TGTGCCAGCTCACCCGTGGGACAGGGTGAGCAGTACTTC. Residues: CASSPVGQGEQYF.

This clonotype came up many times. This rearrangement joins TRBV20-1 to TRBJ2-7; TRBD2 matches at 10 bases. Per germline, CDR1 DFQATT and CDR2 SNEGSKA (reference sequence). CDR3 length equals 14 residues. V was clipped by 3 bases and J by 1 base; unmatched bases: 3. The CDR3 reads CSARTGLASYEQYF. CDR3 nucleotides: TGCAGTGCTAGGACGGGACTAGCGTCCTACGAGCAGTACTTC.

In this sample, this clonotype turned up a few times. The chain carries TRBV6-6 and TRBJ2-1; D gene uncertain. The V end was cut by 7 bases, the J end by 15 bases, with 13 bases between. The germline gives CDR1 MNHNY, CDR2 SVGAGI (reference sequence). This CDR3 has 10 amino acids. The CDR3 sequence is CASTSIGGFF. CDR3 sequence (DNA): TGTGCCAGCACCTCAATAGGCGGGTTCTTC.

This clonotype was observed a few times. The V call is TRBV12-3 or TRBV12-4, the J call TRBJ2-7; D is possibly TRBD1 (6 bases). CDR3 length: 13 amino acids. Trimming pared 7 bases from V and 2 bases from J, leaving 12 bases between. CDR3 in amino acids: CASTYGDTYEQYF. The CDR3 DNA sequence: TGTGCCAGCACCTACGGGGACACCTACGAGCAGTACTTC.